The rows below give T cell receptor beta chains drawn from one sample of a study of T cells after yellow fever vaccination. TCRdb analysed the 5' RACE reads with MiXCR anew, one entry per CDR3 protein. The table has over 85,000 distinct CDR3 sequences, almost 9% seen once. Here the sequenced sample was CD8+ T cells not binding an NS4B(214-222) dextramer, sorted from PBMCs, taken approximately 16 days after the first yellow fever vaccination. These TCRs come from a man aged 18 to 29 who received the YFV17D yellow fever vaccine. The CDR3 runs from the conserved cysteine through the conserved F or W. The D gene is left open where the match is weak. Size values are once, few and many counts, or a class for expanded clones, and some rows have none.

J gene	clone size	V gene	D gene	CDR3 protein	CDR3 DNA
TRBJ2-3	NA	TRBV11-2	NA	CASSFWPGAAVDTQYF	TGTGCCAGCAGCTTTTGGCCGGGAGCGGCAGTTGATACGCAGTATTTT
TRBJ2-1	NA	TRBV2	NA	CASSDGGAYNEQFF	TGTGCCAGCAGTGACGGTGGAGCCTACAATGAGCAGTTCTTC
TRBJ1-5	NA	TRBV5-8	NA	CASSLERGLGKVQPQHF	TGTGCCAGCAGCCTGGAAAGGGGGTTGGGGAAGGTTCAGCCCCAGCATTTT
TRBJ2-2	many	TRBV6-4	NA	CASSGTNTGELFF	TGTGCCAGCAGTGGGACAAACACCGGGGAGCTGTTTTTT
TRBJ2-3	few	TRBV25-1	NA	CASRAGGYTDTQYF	TGTGCCAGCCGTGCTGGGGGCTACACAGATACGCAGTATTTT
TRBJ2-7	many	TRBV6-1	TRBD1	CASSGTGVSYEQYF	TGTGCCAGCAGTGGGACAGGGGTATCCTACGAGCAGTACTTC
TRBJ2-7	NA	TRBV7-2	TRBD1	CASSYGQGLAYEQYF	TGTGCCAGCAGCTACGGACAGGGGCTAGCCTACGAGCAGTACTTC
TRBJ2-7	many	TRBV7-2	NA	CASSFAYEQYF	TGTGCCAGCAGCTTCGCCTACGAGCAGTACTTC
TRBJ2-1	NA	TRBV10-3	NA	CAISRTPNEQFF	TGTGCCATCAGCCGGACACCCAATGAGCAGTTCTTC
TRBJ2-7	NA	TRBV29-1	NA	CSVEMLGGASEQYF	TGCAGCGTTGAAATGCTTGGGGGGGCGTCCGAGCAGTACTTC
TRBJ2-2	few	TRBV11-3	TRBD1	CASSRTGNTGELFF	TGTGCCAGCAGCCGGACAGGGAACACCGGGGAGCTGTTTTTT
TRBJ1-2	few	TRBV4-2	TRBD1	CASSQGQGAGGYTF	TGTGCCAGCAGCCAAGGACAGGGGGCTGGTGGCTACACCTTC
TRBJ2-7	few	TRBV6-5	NA	CASSYSSRGGNEQYF	TGTGCCAGCAGTTACTCGAGCAGGGGTGGTAACGAGCAGTACTTC
TRBJ1-4	NA	TRBV7-6	NA	CASSLLKTGTNEKLFF	TGTGCCAGCAGCTTACTAAAGACAGGAACTAATGAAAAACTGTTTTTT
TRBJ2-3	NA	TRBV4-1	NA	CASSPAPDTQYF	TGCGCCAGCAGCCCAGCCCCAGATACGCAGTATTTT
TRBJ1-4	few	TRBV7-6	TRBD1	CASSLTQGASEKLFF	TGTGCCAGCAGCTTAACCCAGGGGGCTAGTGAAAAACTGTTTTTT
TRBJ2-7	NA	TRBV7-9	NA	CASTAGLDGQYF	TGTGCCAGCACTGCCGGGCTGGACGGGCAGTACTTC
TRBJ1-2	NA	TRBV29-1	NA	CSAEDNYGYTF	TGCAGCGCCGAAGATAACTATGGCTACACCTTC